A single sample is the source of the 23 T cell receptor beta chains below, sequenced in a study of T-cell memory formation after mild COVID-19. Using its own MiXCR run on the 5' RACE reads, TCRdb lists one record per CDR3 protein. The data show approximately 450,000 distinct CDR3 sequences, about 20% seen once. The specimen sequenced was PBMCs or a T cell subset sorted from them (not recorded which). The receptors come from an adult woman who had mild COVID-19 (a few samples of this study predate the infection). Cell type and time point are not known.

The CDR3 nucleotides read TGTGCCAGCAGCTTTCCGGGACAGGGGAAAGGCTACACCTTC. Amino acid sequence: CASSFPGQGKGYTF. V and J are TRBV5-6 and TRBJ1-2; 10 bases match TRBD1. Germline V gene data show CDR1 as SGHDT and CDR2 as YYEEEE. With V trimmed by 2 bases and J by 8 bases, 6 bases remained unmatched. The CDR3 covers 14 residues.

This clonotype was seen more than once but under ten times. The chain uses TRBV7-2 and TRBJ2-3; 7 nucleotides match TRBD1. J was trimmed by 3 bases and V by 4 bases; bases with no gene match: 7. The CDR3 is 15 amino acids. The germline V gene has CDR1 SGHTA and CDR2 FQGNSA. CDR3 DNA: TGTGCCAGCAGCTCCCAGCGACAGGGAACAGATACGCAGTATTTT. This codes for CASSSQRQGTDTQYF. The entire variable domain, with the rest obtained from reference TRBV7-2 and TRBJ2-3, is as follows: GAGVSQSPSNKVTEKGKDVELRCDPISGHTALYWYRQSLGQGLEFLIYFQGNSAPDKSGLPSDRFSAERTGGSVSTLTIQRTQQEDSAVYLCASSSQRQGTDTQYFGPGTRLTVL.

This clonotype showed up just a few times. The chain has TRBV25-1 and TRBJ1-4; no reliable D call. This CDR3 comprises 12 residues. Germline V gives CDR1 MGHDK, CDR2 SYGVNS. V dropped 3 bases and J dropped 7 bases, with 6 bases sitting between them. The CDR3 DNA is TGTGCCAGCAGTGATGAGGGTGAAAAACTGTTTTTT. This sequence encodes CASSDEGEKLFF.

This clonotype came up once. The rearrangement joins TRBV9 to TRBJ1-1, with 7 bases fitting TRBD1. The CDR3 consists of 15 residues. The germline V gene has CDR1 SGDLS and CDR2 YYNGEE. V lost 3 bases, J lost 4 bases, and 9 bases stayed unmatched. CDR3 sequence: CASSGGGGVGTEAFF. CDR3 bases: TGTGCCAGCAGCGGGGGAGGGGGCGTGGGCACTGAAGCTTTCTTT.

The rearrangement joins TRBV7-2 to TRBJ2-7; D is undetermined. CDR3 length equals 15 residues. Germline V CDR1 and CDR2: SGHTA, FQGNSA. V was trimmed by 2 bases and J by 4 bases, leaving 15 bases between them. The CDR3 loop reads CASSLFTEWRYEQYF. CDR3 DNA sequence: TGTGCCAGCAGCTTATTTACAGAGTGGCGTTACGAGCAGTACTTC.

This chain uses TRBV12-3 or TRBV12-4 with TRBJ2-7; D remains ambiguous. This CDR3 contains 14 residues. V was shortened by 6 bases and J by 1 base, with 13 bases between the two germline ends. CDR3 in DNA: TGTGCCAGCAGAGACCAGACCAAATCCTACGAGCAGTACTTC. This encodes CASRDQTKSYEQYF.

V and J are TRBV5-6 and TRBJ1-2; 7 nucleotides line up with TRBD1. CDR3 size: 15 residues. V shed 0 bases and J 8 bases; nucleotides not matched to a gene: 10. Germline loops: CDR1 SGHDT, CDR2 YYEEEE. The CDR3 reads CASSLAARGRGGYTF. CDR3 DNA: TGTGCCAGCAGCTTGGCCGCGAGGGGGCGAGGAGGCTACACCTTC.

The sample holds a few counts of this clonotype. DNA for the CDR3: TGTGCCATCAGTGAGGGTACTAGCGGACCCTACAATGAGCAGTTCTTC. Its protein product is CAISEGTSGPYNEQFF. This chain links TRBV10-3 with TRBJ2-1; 8 bases fit TRBD2. There are 16 residues in the CDR3. Germline V gene lookup returns CDR1 ENHRY and CDR2 SYGVKD. Trimming took 2 bases from V and 2 from J; bases not matched to a gene: 5.

The V gene is TRBV19, the J gene TRBJ2-3; no firm D call. V dropped 3 bases and J dropped 2 bases, with 9 bases sitting between them. The CDR3 spans 14 residues. CDR1 is LNHDA and CDR2 is SQIVND in the germline V gene (reference sequence). The CDR3 reads CASSITRTTDTQYF. In DNA, the CDR3 is TGTGCCAGTAGTATCACAAGGACCACAGATACGCAGTATTTT.

This chain joins TRBV5-1 and TRBJ2-1; D remains ambiguous. CDR3 length: 13 amino acids. The V end lost 6 bases, the J end lost 3 bases, and 10 bases lay between the germline ends. Germline V gene sequence: CDR1 SGHRS, CDR2 YFSETQ. CDR3 sequence reads: CASIPENYNEQFF. CDR3 bases: TGCGCCAGCATCCCGGAGAACTACAATGAGCAGTTCTTC.

This clonotype was seen a few times. This sequence joins TRBV29-1 and TRBJ2-7; possibly TRBD2 for D (6 bases). Germline V CDR1 and CDR2: SQVTM, ANQGSEA. V was pared by 7 bases and J by 2 bases, with 12 bases between. This CDR3 spans 12 amino acids. CDR3 residues: CSALWGAYEQYF. Written as DNA, the CDR3 is TGCAGCGCCTTATGGGGGGCCTACGAGCAGTACTTC.

The V gene is TRBV10-3, the J gene TRBJ2-7; D is unresolved. V lost 4 bases and J 3 bases, leaving 16 bases between the germline ends. This CDR3 comprises 15 residues. Germline V lookup: CDR1 ENHRY, CDR2 SYGVKD. The CDR3 region is CAISGAHSVNYEQYF. The CDR3 DNA reads as TGTGCCATCAGTGGAGCCCACTCCGTCAACTACGAGCAGTACTTC.

A few counts support this clonotype. The rearrangement joins TRBV20-1 to TRBJ1-5; D not certain. CDR1 and CDR2 from the germline V gene are DFQATT and SNEGSKA (reference sequence). The CDR3 runs to 13 residues. Between the trimmed V and J ends, which lost 3 bases and 5 bases, there was a span of 11 bases. The CDR3: CSASMGGDQPQHF. In nucleotides, the CDR3 is TGCAGTGCTAGTATGGGTGGGGATCAGCCCCAGCATTTT.

This rearrangement joins TRBV4-3 to TRBJ1-1, with D hard to call. The CDR3 runs to 17 residues. Germline V lookup: CDR1 LGHNA, CDR2 YSLEER. The germline V and J ends were trimmed by 0 bases and 4 bases, with 18 bases remaining between them. The CDR3 region has the DNA TGCGCCAGCAGCCAAGAAAAACGCCGGCAGGTTAGCACTGAAGCTTTCTTT. Its protein product is CASSQEKRRQVSTEAFF.

This clonotype was picked up many times. This sequence joins TRBV12-3 or TRBV12-4 and TRBJ2-2, with a tentative D call TRBD1 (6 bases). CDR3 length: 14 residues. Trimming took 3 bases from V and 5 from J, leaving 10 bases between them. The CDR3 loop is CASSFNRETGELFF. The CDR3 DNA reads TGTGCCAGCAGTTTCAACAGGGAGACCGGGGAGCTGTTTTTT.

The gene calls are TRBV28 and TRBJ2-7; tentatively, D is TRBD1 or TRBD2 (7 bases each). V was clipped by 10 bases and J by 0 bases, with 16 bases between them. Looked up from germline, CDR1 is MDHEN and CDR2 is SYDVKM. This CDR3 spans 14 amino acids. CDR3 in amino acids: CATLSGGDSYEQYF. The DNA of the CDR3 is TGTGCCACCTTATCAGGGGGGGACTCCTACGAGCAGTACTTC.

This clonotype was counted a few times. The V call is TRBV5-1, the J call TRBJ2-1; D unclear. CDR3 length equals 15 residues. Looked up from germline, CDR1 is SGHRS and CDR2 is YFSETQ. The V and J ends lost 1 base and 2 bases respectively, with 10 bases between them. The CDR3 DNA reads TGCGCCAGCAGCTTGCCTAGGGTGACCTACAATGAGCAGTTCTTC. This codes for CASSLPRVTYNEQFF.

At least ten counts were recorded for this clonotype. The chain carries TRBV27 and TRBJ1-4; 7 bases agree with TRBD1. This CDR3 region has 14 residues. The ends lost 0 bases at V and 14 bases at J; junction bases unmatched: 9. Germline V gives CDR1 MNHEY, CDR2 SMNVEV (reference sequence). The CDR3 sequence is CASSLSRDTGVLFF. CDR3 coding DNA: TGTGCCAGCAGTTTATCGAGGGATACAGGGGTGCTGTTTTTT.

This clonotype came up a few times. CDR3 amino acids: CASSIGTSLAKNIQYF. The DNA of the CDR3 is TGTGCCAGCAGCATAGGGACCTCTTTAGCCAAAAACATTCAGTACTTC. The rearrangement uses TRBV11-2 and TRBJ2-4; D tentatively reads TRBD1 or TRBD2 (5 bases each). The V gene's germline CDR1 is SGHAT and CDR2 FQNNGV. V gave up 5 bases and J gave up 0 bases, with 14 bases separating them. The CDR3 length is 16 residues.

Only a few counts were recorded for this clonotype. The rearrangement uses TRBV4-1 and TRBJ1-4; the D gene is possibly TRBD1 (5 bases). The germline gives CDR1 MGHRA, CDR2 YSYEKL. Trimming pared 0 bases from V and 4 bases from J, leaving 15 bases between. The CDR3 runs to 17 residues. DNA for the CDR3: TGCGCCAGCAGCCAAGATCCGTTGGGACCGTTTAATGAAAAACTGTTTTTT. It translates to CASSQDPLGPFNEKLFF.

This clonotype was recorded a few times. The chain recombines TRBV24-1 with TRBJ2-7, with 9 bases fitting TRBD2. The CDR3 consists of 17 residues. CDR1 is KGHDR, CDR2 SFDVKD, per germline. The ends lost 7 bases at V and 1 base at J; junction bases unmatched: 13. The CDR3 is CATSAHPGLASSYEQYF. Written as DNA, the CDR3 is TGTGCCACCAGCGCCCACCCGGGACTAGCATCATCCTACGAGCAGTACTTC.

The chain couples TRBV3-1 to TRBJ2-1, with 8 bases identical to TRBD2. Germline V lookup: CDR1 LGHDT, CDR2 YNNKEL (reference sequence). Losses at the gene ends were 4 bases for V and 7 bases for J; bases not matched to a gene: 9. This CDR3 is 15 amino acids long. The CDR3 bases are TGTGCCAGCAGCCCCATACTGGGACTAGTAAATGAGCAGTTCTTC. Its protein is CASSPILGLVNEQFF.

This clonotype was counted at least ten times. The CDR3 sequence is CASSSGDGYNSPLHF. In DNA form, the CDR3 reads TGTGCCAGCAGCTCGGGGGACGGTTATAATTCACCCCTCCACTTT. This chain links TRBV9 with TRBJ1-6, with D possibly being TRBD1 (5 bases). Trimming stripped 4 bases from V and 4 bases from J, with 12 bases between. The CDR3 loop spans 15 amino acids. Germline V CDR1 and CDR2: SGDLS, YYNGEE. Combining the CDR3 with reference TRBV9 and TRBJ1-6 gives the whole variable domain DSGVTQTPKHLITATGQRVTLRCSPRSGDLSVYWYQQSLDQGLQFLIQYYNGEERAKGNILERFSAQQFPDLHSELNLSSLELGDSALYFCASSSGDGYNSPLHFGNGTRLTVT.